Listed below are T cell receptor beta chains from one sample, sequenced in a study of blood T cell repertoires in COVID-19. Libraries were prepared by immunoSEQ multiplex PCR; TCRdb keeps only in-frame clonotypes and omits some of them. Of 24,000 or so clones listed, 70% to 90% were seen once; the top ten hold around 10%. The sequenced material came from peripheral blood. The receptors were sampled from a woman of 80 years or more with active or convalescent COVID-19. Each CDR3 is given with its conserved first and last residue. The D gene is left open where the match is weak. Clone size is stated in some rows and not others, as once, few, many or a class when expanded.

CDR3 protein: CASLLGGGRPYNEQFF
CDR3 DNA: TGTGCCAGTCTCCTTGGCGGGGGGCGCCCCTACAATGAGCAGTTCTTC
D gene: TRBD2
V gene: TRBV7-9
clone size: medium-sized
J gene: TRBJ2-1

CDR3 protein: CASSSGTVSSGNTIYF
CDR3 DNA: TGCGCCAGCAGCTCTGGGACAGTTAGCTCTGGAAACACCATATATTTT
D gene: TRBD1
V gene: TRBV5-1
clone size: NA
J gene: TRBJ1-3

CDR3 protein: CASSQRTGDNEQFF
CDR3 DNA: TGCGCCAGCAGCCAACGGACAGGGGACAATGAGCAGTTCTTC
D gene: TRBD1
V gene: TRBV4-3
clone size: NA
J gene: TRBJ2-1

CDR3 protein: CASSLALGDTEAFF
CDR3 DNA: TGTGCCAGCAGCTTAGCGCTAGGGGACACTGAAGCTTTCTTT
D gene: NA
V gene: TRBV7-9
clone size: NA
J gene: TRBJ1-1

CDR3 protein: CSASRGAYNSPLHF
CDR3 DNA: TGCAGTGCTAGTCGCGGTGCCTATAATTCACCCCTCCACTTT
D gene: NA
V gene: TRBV20-1
clone size: NA
J gene: TRBJ1-6

CDR3 protein: CASSALSTEAFF
CDR3 DNA: TGTGCCAGCAGTGCCCTATCTACTGAAGCTTTCTTT
D gene: NA
V gene: TRBV6-2/TRBV6-3
clone size: NA
J gene: TRBJ1-1

CDR3 protein: CASSPGLAGINEQYF
CDR3 DNA: TGTGCCAGCAGTCCGGGACTAGCGGGAATCAACGAGCAGTACTTC
D gene: TRBD2
V gene: TRBV6-2/TRBV6-3
clone size: NA
J gene: TRBJ2-7

CDR3 protein: CASSLGTGTNEKLFF
CDR3 DNA: TGTGCCAGCAGCCTAGGGACAGGGACCAATGAAAAACTGTTTTTT
D gene: TRBD1
V gene: TRBV3-1/TRBV3-2
clone size: NA
J gene: TRBJ1-4

CDR3 protein: CASSYASGGGQETQYF
CDR3 DNA: TGTGCCAGCAGTTACGCTAGCGGGGGGGGACAAGAGACCCAGTACTTC
D gene: TRBD2
V gene: TRBV6-2/TRBV6-3
clone size: NA
J gene: TRBJ2-5

CDR3 protein: CASSDPGQGVIGNQPQHF
CDR3 DNA: TGTGCCAGCAGTGACCCGGGACAGGGTGTAATTGGAAATCAGCCCCAGCATTTT
D gene: TRBD1
V gene: TRBV6-1
clone size: NA
J gene: TRBJ1-5

CDR3 protein: CASSPQGAQREQYF
CDR3 DNA: TGTGCCAGCTCACCTCAGGGGGCCCAACGAGAGCAGTACTTC
D gene: TRBD1
V gene: TRBV18
clone size: NA
J gene: TRBJ2-7

CDR3 protein: CASSLGQGPWDTQYF
CDR3 DNA: TGTGCCAGCAGCTTAGGGCAGGGGCCGTGGGATACGCAGTATTTT
D gene: NA
V gene: TRBV7-3
clone size: NA
J gene: TRBJ2-3

CDR3 protein: CASRVVGQGSTGELFF
CDR3 DNA: TGTGCCAGCAGAGTCGTGGGACAGGGGAGCACCGGGGAGCTGTTTTTT
D gene: TRBD1
V gene: TRBV7-9
clone size: NA
J gene: TRBJ2-2

CDR3 protein: CASSLAGAGVQETQYF
CDR3 DNA: TGTGCCAGCAGCTTAGCCGGCGCGGGGGTACAAGAGACCCAGTACTTC
D gene: TRBD2
V gene: TRBV13
clone size: once
J gene: TRBJ2-5

CDR3 protein: CASSPVTGGNEQYF
CDR3 DNA: TGTGCCAGCTCACCAGTGACAGGGGGGAACGAGCAGTACTTC
D gene: TRBD1
V gene: TRBV18
clone size: NA
J gene: TRBJ2-7

CDR3 protein: CASSSHHLAGINEQFF
CDR3 DNA: TGTGCCAGCAGCTCTCATCATCTAGCGGGGATCAATGAGCAGTTCTTC
D gene: TRBD2
V gene: TRBV7-3
clone size: once
J gene: TRBJ2-1

CDR3 protein: CASSLQGNEQYF
CDR3 DNA: TGTGCCAGCAGCTTACAGGGAAACGAGCAGTACTTC
D gene: NA
V gene: TRBV7-6
clone size: NA
J gene: TRBJ2-7

CDR3 protein: CASSQAITSGYNEQFF
CDR3 DNA: TGCGCCAGCAGCCAAGCCATCACTAGCGGATACAATGAGCAGTTCTTC
D gene: TRBD2
V gene: TRBV4-1
clone size: NA
J gene: TRBJ2-1

CDR3 protein: CASSMIGTGDTEAFF
CDR3 DNA: TGTGCCAGTAGTATGATCGGGACAGGGGACACTGAAGCTTTCTTT
D gene: TRBD1
V gene: TRBV19
clone size: NA
J gene: TRBJ1-1

CDR3 protein: CASSLGDQGGTQYF
CDR3 DNA: TGCGCCAGCAGCTTGGGCGATCAAGGGGGTACGCAGTATTTT
D gene: NA
V gene: TRBV5-1
clone size: NA
J gene: TRBJ2-3